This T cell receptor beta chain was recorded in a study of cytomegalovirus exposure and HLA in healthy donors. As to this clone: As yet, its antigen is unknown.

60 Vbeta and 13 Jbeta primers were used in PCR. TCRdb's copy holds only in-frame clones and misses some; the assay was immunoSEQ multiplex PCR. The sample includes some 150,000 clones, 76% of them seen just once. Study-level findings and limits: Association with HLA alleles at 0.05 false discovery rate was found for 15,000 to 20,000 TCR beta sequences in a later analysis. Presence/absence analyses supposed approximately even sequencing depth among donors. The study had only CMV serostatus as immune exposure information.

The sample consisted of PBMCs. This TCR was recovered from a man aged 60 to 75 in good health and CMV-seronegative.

The chain's CDR3 is CASSQTRLMVEQYF. The CDR3 DNA follows: TGTGCCAGCAGCCAAACTCGCCTGATGGTCGAGCAGTACTTC. The V gene is TRBV16, the J gene TRBJ2-7, with no clear D. Trimming cost V 2 bases and J 6 bases, with 14 bases left between them. Per germline, CDR1 KGHSY and CDR2 FQNENV. The length of the CDR3 is 14 residues. Full variable domain (outside the CDR3, taken from reference TRBV16 and TRBJ2-7): GEEVAQTPKHLVRGEGQKAKLYCAPIKGHSYVFWYQQVLKNEFKFLISFQNENVFDETGMPKERFSAKCLPNSPCSLEIQATKLEDSAVYFCASSQTRLMVEQYFGPGTRLTVT.